This T cell receptor beta chain was observed in a study of long-term antiretroviral therapy in people with HIV (dated 2022 in TCRdb). With respect to the entire study: The earliest samples were collected roughly a decade before the 2015 WHO recommendation for immediate ART, at a time when ART was usually postponed until CD4 counts fell. This retrospective serial study examined whether starting ART and sustained HIV suppression were associated with changes in the composition and diversity of the TRB repertoire in peripheral blood. From some 30 adults with confirmed HIV infection, the cohort provided fewer than 200 cryopreserved PBMC samples, gathered serially across a mean of approximately six years (range 1-12). Of the approximately 30 participants with HIV, about a dozen were female. No cross-contamination during QIAcube processing was shown when test extractions of a monoclonal T-cell line were performed alongside about 30 polyclonal samples.

The immunoSEQ hsTCRB v3.0 assay was used at survey level resolution to sequence the TRB variable region. The target sequencing depth for TRB was about 40,000-55,000 T-cell genomes per sample. TRB libraries were pooled and sequenced on an Illumina MiSeq using a v3 150-cycle kit. The authors' pipeline ran thus. Repertoire analysis was run in R within a reproducible Nextflow workflow that covered QC, data transformation and analysis. LymphoSeq2, an R package for exploring AIRR-Seq data, was used to implement the custom analyses. A handful of samples yielding fewer than 5000 total TRB sequences were excluded, leaving 188 analyzed HIV repertoires. Among the approximately 200 retained HIV repertoires, about 60 were collected before ART initiation and some 130 were collected after ART initiation. Repertoires were downsampled to 5000 TRB nucleotide sequences, and summary statistics were averaged over 100 downsampling iterations. TRB sequences were retained for analysis only if CDR3 regions of at least seven amino acids were present. Two measures captured diversity: a Shannon entropy-derived clonality score and the Gini coefficient. In the repertoire networks, any two of the top 5000 CDR3 amino acid sequences were connected whenever the two sequences differed by an edit distance of one. For TRB CDR3 amino acid sequences, GLIPH2 was used to predict antigen specificity groups and MHC restriction. To flag known CMV, EBV, HIV or tissue antigen associations, CDR3 amino acid sequences were matched against VDJdb and McPAS-TCR. Pre-ART, post-ART and control groups were compared with Wilcoxon signed-rank tests and Holm-Bonferroni correction. TCRdb retrieved this table from immuneACCESS and kept in-frame rearrangements only. Not all clones are present; in checked studies, unresolved V genes account for under half, and no reason is known for the remainder. The V and J calls and the clone size are those of that table, but D and trimming were determined from the DNA. The sample yields fewer than 35,000 clones; around 85% were counted once. In total, the top ten clones hold about 4.3% of the sample.

Remarks on this clone: Its antigen has not been determined. Base qualities are not at hand, and no much larger clone is one base apart.

To be included, a participant needed at least one PBMC sample from before ART initiation plus at least two post-ART samples. Every participant with HIV received treatment in the United States of America. Before DNA extraction, cryopreserved samples of about 0.95-11 million PBMC were thawed and then washed. At the time of the earliest PBMC sample, participants with HIV were aged between about 23 and 54 years. PBMC samples were contributed by each participant from 1-4 timepoints before ART initiation and 2-8 timepoints after ART initiation, with a median of 7 samples. Serial HIV viral load, CD4+ T-cell count, ART history and demographic data were obtained for every participant. Genomic DNA was extracted from unsorted PBMC with a Qiagen kit on a QIAcube, processed in batches of 12 samples. The study at large found these results: Because pre-ART samples had limited cell numbers, profiling was done on unsorted PBMC rather than on sorted CD4+ and CD8+ T cells. No data were available on ART adherence, viral resistance or therapy changes, limiting inferences about post-ART repertoire changes. Expanded TRB clones identified before ART initiation dominated the repertoire across all time points, though the dominance fluctuated and decreased in many PLHIV after ART. A significant increase in TRB diversity was found to be associated with ART initiation, although TRB diversity was observed to remain significantly below that of transplant donor controls even after long-term ART. Since PBMC availability was limited, sequencing covered only the TCR beta chain, with no alpha chain pairing. CDR3 length ranges in HIV repertoires were narrower than in controls, and network structure suggested an antigen-experienced repertoire with only a slight naive shift after ART. The samples span the years 2004 to 2017, and the ART regimens used may be less effective than current regimens.

Reading from cysteine to phenylalanine, the CDR3 counts 17 amino acids. Only CDR3 DNA remains: 51 bases, in frame from the first base. Trimming leaves V shorter by 1 base and J shorter by 1 base, with the junction holding 7 bases beyond the gene matches. From the germline V gene, CDR1 is LGHNA and CDR2 is YSLEER. Sequenced here: unsorted PBMCs, sampled approximately 3.3 years after starting antiretroviral therapy. The rearranged chain carries TRBV4-3 and TRBJ2-7, with 10 middle bases fitting TRBD1. The clonotype was recovered from a young man with HIV. At the DNA level, the sequence is TGCGCCAGCAGCCAAGCGGAAGAGGGACAGGGGTCCTACGAGCAGTACTTC. Translated, it gives CASSQAEEGQGSYEQYF.